These T cell receptor beta chains were read from a single sample in a study of T cells after yellow fever vaccination. One entry per CDR3 protein results from TCRdb running MiXCR on the 5' RACE reads. The sample holds 250,000 to 300,000 distinct CDR3 sequences, about 5.2% seen once. Sequenced here: CD4+ T cells sorted from PBMCs, sampled on the day of the yellow fever booster vaccination. These receptor sequences come from a man between 18 and 35 years old who received the YFV17D yellow fever vaccine. Both conserved end residues are part of each CDR3. A D gene is named only where the DNA matches it firmly. Size tells how often a clone was seen (once, few, many) or the class of an expanded clone, and some rows leave it out.

many,TRBV3-1,TRBJ2-5,TRBD2,TGTGCCAGCAGTCACCCGGGACTAGCGGATCGAGAGACCCAGTACTTC,CASSHPGLADRETQYF
many,TRBV12-3/TRBV12-4,TRBJ1-4,NA,TGTGCCAGCACCCCCGAGACTAATGAAAAACTGTTTTTT,CASTPETNEKLFF
NA,TRBV19,TRBJ1-1,TRBD1,TGTGCCAGTAGTATGGTTCGACAGGGAGGTAGTACTGAAGCTTTCTTT,CASSMVRQGGSTEAFF
few,TRBV7-2,TRBJ2-1,TRBD2,TGTGCCAGCAGCTTAGTAGCGGGGATCAACAATGAGCAGTTCTTC,CASSLVAGINNEQFF
NA,TRBV7-9,TRBJ1-5,NA,TGTGCCAGCAGCTTAGGATCGAGGCCCCAGCATTTT,CASSLGSRPQHF
many,TRBV20-1,TRBJ2-1,NA,TGCAGTGCTAGAGAACCTCTCAATGAGCAGTTCTTC,CSAREPLNEQFF
few,TRBV20-1,TRBJ2-5,TRBD2,TGCAGTGCTAGAGCCAGCGGGGGGGCGACAGAGACCCAGTACTTC,CSARASGGATETQYF
few,TRBV5-1,TRBJ2-1,NA,TGCGCCAGCAGCTTACAGGGTCGGAATGAGCAGTTCTTC,CASSLQGRNEQFF
NA,TRBV27,TRBJ2-2,TRBD1,TGTGCCAGCAGCCTCCGGGACAGCACCGGGGAGCTGTTTTTT,CASSLRDSTGELFF
NA,TRBV18,TRBJ1-3,NA,TGTGCCAGCTCACCACTCAGGATTCGCGCAGGAGGGGACACCATATATTTT,CASSPLRIRAGGDTIYF
NA,TRBV5-1,TRBJ2-5,NA,TGCGCCAGCAGCCTGGACGGGCAAGGGACCCAGTACTTC,CASSLDGQGTQYF
few,TRBV5-1,TRBJ1-1,TRBD1,TGCGCCAGCATTCCCGCAGGGGGCTCCACTGAAGCTTTCTTT,CASIPAGGSTEAFF
few,TRBV20-1,TRBJ1-2,NA,TGCAGTGCCGCAGGGTCGACCACCGTACGGAACTATGGCTACACCTTC,CSAAGSTTVRNYGYTF
NA,TRBV24-1,TRBJ2-1,TRBD2,TGTGCCACCAGTGATCGGACTAGCGGGGGGTCCAATGAGCAGTTCTTC,CATSDRTSGGSNEQFF
few,TRBV4-2,TRBJ2-2,NA,TGTGCCAGCAGCCAAGACAGTGGGACCGGGGAGCTGTTTTTT,CASSQDSGTGELFF
many,TRBV18,TRBJ2-1,NA,TGTGCCAGCTCACCCGAGAGGGGTTCCTACAATGAGCAGTTCTTC,CASSPERGSYNEQFF
many,TRBV19,TRBJ1-4,TRBD1,TGTGCCAGTAGTACTCCGGGACAGGTGCAGGAAAAACTGTTTTTT,CASSTPGQVQEKLFF
few,TRBV7-2,TRBJ2-5,NA,TGTGCCAGCAGCCCCTATGGGGAACAAGAGACCCAGTACTTC,CASSPYGEQETQYF
NA,TRBV20-1,TRBJ1-1,NA,TGCAGTGCTAGGAAGCCGAACACTGAAGCTTTCTTT,CSARKPNTEAFF
few,TRBV7-2,TRBJ1-1,TRBD1,TGTGCCAGCAGCTCCCGGACAGGGACGAACACTGAAGCTTTCTTT,CASSSRTGTNTEAFF
few,TRBV7-8,TRBJ2-5,NA,TGTGCCAGCAGCTCCCGCCGTTTCAGGAGGGAGACCCAGTACTTC,CASSSRRFRRETQYF
few,TRBV10-3,TRBJ1-3,TRBD1,TGTGCCATCAGAGATACAGGGGGAACTGGAAACACCATATATTTT,CAIRDTGGTGNTIYF